Shown below are 16 T cell receptor beta chains from a single sample sequenced in a study of blood T cell repertoires in COVID-19 (dated by TCRdb to the early 2020s). The library came from the immunoSEQ multiplex PCR assay. This immuneACCESS table, as held by TCRdb, lists in-frame sequences with V and J called but not all clones. Of the missing ones, under half trace to an unresolved V gene in checked studies; the others have no known cause. The sample table holds some 37,000 clones, of which 81% were seen once. The ten largest clones take up over 25% of the sample. The sequencing sample was made of peripheral blood. These TCRs come from a man older than 75 with active or convalescent COVID-19.

The chain combines TRBV6-5 with TRBJ2-1, with TRBD1 matching over 7 bases. There are 15 residues in the CDR3. The V segment lost 6 bases and the J segment 4 bases; nucleotides outside the gene matches: 9. Germline lookup yields CDR1 MNHEY and CDR2 SVGAGI. The CDR3 protein is CASRTLTGIYNEQFF. CDR3 nucleotides: TGTGCCAGCAGGACCCTGACAGGGATATACAATGAGCAGTTCTTC.

J is TRBJ1-5 and V is TRBV5-1; D gene ambiguous. CDR3 length equals 13 residues. The V end lost 0 bases, the J end lost 6 bases, and 7 bases lay between the germline ends. Germline V gene data show CDR1 as SGHRS and CDR2 as YFSETQ. The CDR3 is CASSLDGGQPQHF. The CDR3 DNA reads TGCGCCAGCAGCTTGGACGGCGGTCAGCCCCAGCATTTT.

The chain combines TRBV19 with TRBJ2-1; perhaps TRBD2 as D (6 bases). Trimming left V 6 bases short and J 8 bases short, with 14 bases between. Looked up from germline, CDR1 is LNHDA and CDR2 is SQIVND (reference sequence). This CDR3 is built from 13 residues. The CDR3 sequence: CASRSTSLDEQFF. CDR3 DNA sequence: TGTGCCAGTAGGTCTACTAGCCTGGATGAGCAGTTCTTC. Full variable domain (remainder filled in from reference TRBV19 and TRBJ2-1): DGGITQSPKYLFRKEGQNVTLSCEQNLNHDAMYWYRQDPGQGLRLIYYSQIVNDFQKGDIAEGYSVSREKKESFPLTVTSAQKNPTAFYLCASRSTSLDEQFFGPGTRLTVL.

The chain couples TRBV5-5 to TRBJ1-1, with D uncertain. The germline V gene has CDR1 SGHKS and CDR2 YYEKEE (reference sequence). The V end lost 4 bases, the J end lost 0 bases, and 13 bases lay between the germline ends. The CDR3 has 15 residues. The chain's CDR3 is CASSPVGVLNTEAFF. The CDR3 DNA follows: TGTGCCAGCAGCCCCGTCGGGGTGCTGAACACTGAAGCTTTCTTT. The full variable domain, its missing parts supplied by reference TRBV5-5 and TRBJ1-1, is DAGVTQSPTHLIKTRGQQVTLRCSPISGHKSVSWYQQVLGQGPQFIFQYYEKEERGRGNFPDRFSARQFPNYSSELNVNALLLGDSALYLCASSPVGVLNTEAFFGQGTRLTVV.

The rearrangement uses TRBV19 and TRBJ1-2, with TRBD1 as a possible D gene (6 bases). Germline V lookup: CDR1 LNHDA, CDR2 SQIVND (reference sequence). The CDR3 totals 16 residues. Trimming cost V 5 bases and J 0 bases, with 16 bases left between them. CDR3 coding DNA: TGTGCCAGTAGTCAGGGGCAGGAACCAGCTAACTATGGCTACACCTTC. This translates into CASSQGQEPANYGYTF.

The chain has TRBV4-3 and TRBJ2-7, with 9 nucleotides matching TRBD1. V was pared by 3 bases and J by 7 bases, with 10 bases of the junction left unmatched. Looked up from germline, CDR1 is LGHNA and CDR2 is YSLEER. The CDR3 length is 15 residues. The CDR3 here is CASSQEGQGKEEQYF. The CDR3 DNA sequence: TGCGCCAGCAGCCAGGAAGGACAGGGGAAGGAAGAGCAGTACTTC.

The rearrangement joins TRBV5-1 to TRBJ1-6; the D gene is possibly TRBD1 (6 bases). Germline lookup yields CDR1 SGHRS and CDR2 YFSETQ. The CDR3 has 13 amino acids. Trimming shortened V by 4 bases and J by 7 bases, and 9 bases separated the two germline ends. Written as DNA, the CDR3 is TGCGCCAGCAGCGCTAGGGGGAATTCACCCCTCCACTTT. Amino acids: CASSARGNSPLHF.

This rearrangement joins TRBV4-3 to TRBJ2-2, with TRBD2 as a possible D gene (6 bases). The CDR3 length is 14 residues. Germline CDR1 reads LGHNA; CDR2 reads YSLEER. Deletions cut 4 bases from V and 8 bases from J, with 14 bases between. The CDR3 coding sequence is TGCGCCAGCAGCCCGACTAGTTTTTCTGGGGAGCTGTTTTTT. Translated: CASSPTSFSGELFF.

This sequence joins TRBV5-1 and TRBJ1-4; D ambiguous. From germline, CDR1 is SGHRS and CDR2 YFSETQ. The CDR3 has 12 residues. Trimming stripped 0 bases from V and 8 bases from J, with 5 bases between. The CDR3 coding sequence is TGCGCCAGCAGCTTGGCTTTCGAAAAACTGTTTTTT. It is translated as CASSLAFEKLFF.

This sequence joins TRBV10-1 and TRBJ2-7, with D possibly matching TRBD1 (6 bases). The germline V gene has CDR1 WNHNN and CDR2 SYGVQD (reference sequence). V gave up 4 bases and J gave up 9 bases, with 19 bases separating them. This CDR3 spans 14 amino acids. CDR3 bases: TGCGCCAGCAGTGTCCCGGGACAATACAATTGGCAGTACTTC. Its protein product is CASSVPGQYNWQYF.

By sample fraction, this clone is medium-sized (0.01 to 0.1%). The V gene is TRBV6-1, the J gene TRBJ2-1; TRBD2 agrees at 9 bases. Trimming at V came to 2 bases and at J to 0 bases, leaving 5 bases not matched to a gene. CDR1 MNHNS and CDR2 SASEGT come from the germline V gene. This CDR3 has 17 amino acids. CDR3: CASSEWAGGSSYNEQFF. The CDR3 coding sequence is TGTGCCAGCAGTGAATGGGCGGGAGGGAGCTCCTACAATGAGCAGTTCTTC.

This clone was seen a handful of times. V is TRBV2 and J is TRBJ2-7; possibly TRBD2 for D (6 bases). V was clipped by 8 bases and J by 7 bases, with 15 bases between them. Germline assignment: CDR1 SNHLY and CDR2 FYNNEI. The CDR3 has 12 residues. The chain's CDR3 is CASHFSGGEQYF. The CDR3 DNA reads as TGTGCCAGCCATTTCTCTGGGGGGGAGCAGTACTTC.

Comment on this clone: One end of the junction varies from germline; a read error may be responsible. The V call is TRBV5-6, the J call TRBJ2-3; 11 nucleotides align to TRBD2. The CDR3 is 17 amino acids. Germline loops: CDR1 SGHDT, CDR2 YYEEEE. The CDR3 region has the DNA TGTGCCAGCAGCACTCCGGGACTAGCGGACGCCACAGATACGCGGTATTTT. It codes for CASSTPGLADATDTRYF.

This sequence joins TRBV14 and TRBJ1-4, with TRBD1 identical over 9 bases. The V gene's germline CDR1 is SGHDN and CDR2 FVKESK. This CDR3 spans 14 amino acids. After removal of 4 bases from V and 7 bases from J, the junction contained 4 bases not matched to a gene. The CDR3 loop is CASSPTGGIEKLFF. The CDR3, as DNA: TGTGCCAGCAGCCCGACAGGGGGAATTGAAAAACTGTTTTTT. The entire variable domain, with the rest obtained from reference TRBV14 and TRBJ1-4, is as follows: EAGVTQFPSHSVIEKGQTVTLRCDPISGHDNLYWYRRVMGKEIKFLLHFVKESKQDESGMPNNRFLAERTGGTYSTLKVQPAELEDSGVYFCASSPTGGIEKLFFGSGTQLSVL.

This clone appeared a few times. The rearrangement links TRBV6-2 or TRBV6-3 to TRBJ2-2; D ambiguous. The CDR3 consists of 14 residues. V gave up 2 bases and J gave up 4 bases, with 8 bases separating them. Germline lookup yields CDR1 MNHEY and CDR2 SVGEGT. CDR3 residues: CASSYSTSTGELFF. The CDR3 DNA sequence: TGTGCCAGCAGTTACAGTACTTCCACCGGGGAGCTGTTTTTT.

The genes are TRBV11-3 and TRBJ2-1; TRBD2 aligns across 11 bases. J was trimmed by 8 bases and V by 5 bases; bases with no gene match: 5. The CDR3 has 14 residues. From germline, CDR1 is SGHNT and CDR2 YENEEA. Here the CDR3 DNA reads TGTGCCAGCAGCCTGGGACTAGCGGTAGATGAGCAGTTCTTC. This codes for CASSLGLAVDEQFF.